The 21 T cell receptor beta chains below were found in one sample sequenced in a study of T cell responses to AZD1222 COVID-19 vaccine (dated by TCRdb to about 2021). Library creation used the immunoSEQ multiplex PCR assay. The source is immuneACCESS, and TCRdb retained only in-frame sequences with V and J called. Part of the clones is not carried over; for the studies checked, unresolved V genes explain less than half of this, and the remainder is unexplained. The sample table contains 170,000 or so clones; only one count was recorded for around nine tenths of them. About 1.6% of the sample rests with the top ten. The time point label on this specimen signifies: baseline before first vaccination. Sequenced here: peripheral blood, sampled on day 0 of AZD1222 vaccination. The origin of the receptors is an adult in good health.

This sequence joins TRBV7-3 and TRBJ2-7; the D gene could be TRBD1 or TRBD2 (5 bases each). Germline V gives CDR1 SGHTA, CDR2 FQGTGA. The CDR3 spans 13 residues. The ends were cut back, 1 base at V and 4 bases at J, with 8 bases in the middle. The CDR3 DNA sequence: TGTGCCAGCAGCTTAAGTGGGGGTTACGAGCAGTACTTC. Encoded protein: CASSLSGGYEQYF. Filled out from reference TRBV7-3 and TRBJ2-7, the complete variable domain reads GAGVSQTPSNKVTEKGKYVELRCDPISGHTALYWYRQSLGQGPEFLIYFQGTGAADDSGLPNDRFFAVRPEGSVSTLKIQRTERGDSAVYLCASSLSGGYEQYFGPGTRLTVT.

The V call is TRBV14, the J call TRBJ1-4; D not resolved. Germline loops: CDR1 SGHDN, CDR2 FVKESK. Trimming removed 4 bases from V and 5 bases from J, with 11 bases in between. This CDR3 has 14 residues. The CDR3 DNA sequence: TGTGCCAGCAGCCCGGAGGGCTGGAATGAAAAACTGTTTTTT. Protein product: CASSPEGWNEKLFF. Supplemented by reference TRBV14 and TRBJ1-4, the full variable domain reads EAGVTQFPSHSVIEKGQTVTLRCDPISGHDNLYWYRRVMGKEIKFLLHFVKESKQDESGMPNNRFLAERTGGTYSTLKVQPAELEDSGVYFCASSPEGWNEKLFFGSGTQLSVL.

V is TRBV19 and J is TRBJ2-2; D might be TRBD1 (7 bases). The V end was cut by 5 bases, the J end by 7 bases, with 20 bases between. Germline V gene data show CDR1 as LNHDA and CDR2 as SQIVND (reference sequence). The CDR3 length is 16 residues. For the CDR3, the DNA is TGTGCCAGTAGTTCCCGGAGACAGGGACTGGACGGGGAGCTGTTTTTT. This translates into CASSSRRQGLDGELFF.

The chain has TRBV7-2 and TRBJ2-3; 7 bases line up with TRBD2. V lost 4 bases, J lost 0 bases, and 13 bases stayed unmatched. The CDR3 spans 18 residues. Germline assignment: CDR1 SGHTA and CDR2 FQGNSA. CDR3 DNA sequence: TGTGCCAGCAGCTCGGCTATAGCGGGCGCCTCTAGCACAGATACGCAGTATTTT. Protein product: CASSSAIAGASSTDTQYF.

The chain has TRBV18 and TRBJ1-6; maybe TRBD1 (5 bases). V lost 3 bases and J lost 5, with 17 bases in between. The CDR3 runs 17 residues. In germline, CDR1 is KGHSH, CDR2 LQKENI. The CDR3 nucleotides are TGTGCCAGCTCACCTTTTACAGGAGATCCTGATAATTCACCCCTCCACTTT. It codes for CASSPFTGDPDNSPLHF.

The table lists this clone with many counts. The chain couples TRBV11-2 to TRBJ1-2, with TRBD1 identical over 9 bases. V gave up 3 bases and J gave up 5 bases; unmatched junction bases: 4. Germline CDR1 reads SGHAT; CDR2 reads FQNNGV. The CDR3 covers 14 residues. CDR3 sequence: CASSLGGTGYGYTF. The CDR3 coding sequence is TGTGCCAGCAGCTTGGGGGGGACAGGGTATGGCTACACCTTC.

The chain recombines TRBV18 with TRBJ1-1, with 11 bases that match TRBD1. The V gene's germline CDR1 is KGHSH and CDR2 LQKENI. This CDR3 contains 17 residues. V trimming: 4 bases; J trimming: 0 bases; junction bases outside the gene matches: 7. The CDR3 sequence: CASSRGQGAIMNTEAFF. As DNA, the CDR3 is TGTGCCAGCTCACGCGGACAGGGGGCGATTATGAACACTGAAGCTTTCTTT.

Comment on this clone: The junction departs from germline at one end; a sequencing error may be responsible. This chain uses TRBV28 with TRBJ2-7; TRBD1 matches 10 bases. The CDR3 has 15 residues. Germline CDR1 reads MDHEN; CDR2 reads SYDVKM. In DNA, the CDR3 is TGTGCCAGCAGCTCCCCCCGGGACAGGGGTATAGAGCAATACTTC. As protein: CASSSPRDRGIEQYF.

The chain employs TRBV30 and TRBJ1-5; D is ambiguous. CDR3 length equals 13 residues. The V gene lost 2 bases and the J gene lost 0 bases, with 5 bases spanning the gap. Germline-derived CDR1 and CDR2 are GTSNPN and SVGIG (reference sequence). DNA for the CDR3: TGTGCCTGGAGTCCAGATAGCAATCAGCCCCAGCATTTT. Translation: CAWSPDSNQPQHF.

The CDR3 DNA sequence: TGTGCCAGCAGTGAAGCGTCGGGGTTAAAGCCCATATATTTT. It specifies CASSEASGLKPIYF. This chain connects TRBV6-1 to TRBJ1-3, with unresolved D. Per germline, CDR1 MNHNS and CDR2 SASEGT. Between the trimmed V and J ends, which lost 0 bases and 11 bases, there was a span of 14 bases. The CDR3 totals 14 residues.

The chain links TRBV30 to TRBJ1-3; TRBD1 matches at 9 bases. Germline V CDR1 and CDR2: GTSNPN, SVGIG (reference sequence). CDR3 length: 13 amino acids. With 5 bases clipped from V and 4 bases from J, the junction kept 3 bases outside the gene matches. CDR3 nucleotide sequence: TGTGCCTGGGGACAGGGGATAGGAAACACCATATATTTT. Translated, it gives CAWGQGIGNTIYF.

The table lists this clone with a count of one. V usage is TRBV6-6 and J usage is TRBJ1-3; possible D gene TRBD1, 5 bases. Trimming stripped 8 bases from V and 4 bases from J, with 18 bases between. Germline values: CDR1 MNHNY, CDR2 SVGAGI (reference sequence). The CDR3 covers 15 residues. The CDR3 DNA is TGTGCCAGCCAATTCCGGGGGACTCGAGGAAACACCATATATTTT. Amino acid sequence: CASQFRGTRGNTIYF.

The chain joins TRBV5-4 to TRBJ1-6; perhaps TRBD1 as D (6 bases). The CDR3 contains 17 residues. V gave up 2 bases and J gave up 7 bases, with 19 bases separating them. CDR1 and CDR2 (germline): SGHNT, YYREEE (reference sequence). For the CDR3, the DNA is TGTGCCAGCAGCTTAGGCGGGGGGCTAAAACGGAATTCACCCCTCCACTTT. This translates into CASSLGGGLKRNSPLHF. The variable domain in full, completed from reference TRBV5-4 and TRBJ1-6, reads ETGVTQSPTHLIKTRGQQVTLRCSSQSGHNTVSWYQQALGQGPQFIFQYYREEENGRGNFPPRFSGLQFPNYSSELNVNALELDDSALYLCASSLGGGLKRNSPLHFGNGTRLTVT.

The chain uses TRBV6-1 and TRBJ1-6, with TRBD1 identical over 9 bases. The germline gives CDR1 MNHNS, CDR2 SASEGT. V was pared by 5 bases and J by 6 bases, with 2 bases of the junction left unmatched. The CDR3 runs 14 residues. The CDR3 DNA reads as TGTGCCAGCAGTTCGACAGGGGGTAATTCACCCCTCCACTTT. It codes for CASSSTGGNSPLHF.

V and J are TRBV28 and TRBJ1-5, with D unresolved. This CDR3 contains 13 residues. V dropped 7 bases and J dropped 4 bases, with 11 bases sitting between them. Germline values: CDR1 MDHEN, CDR2 SYDVKM. CDR3 nucleotide sequence: TGTGCCAGCATGACGGGGTGGAATCAGCCCCAGCATTTT. As protein: CASMTGWNQPQHF.

This clone was counted a few times. The V and J genes are TRBV11-3 and TRBJ2-1; D not resolved. The CDR3 runs 17 residues. The V and J ends lost 0 bases and 2 bases respectively, with 14 bases between them. Germline loops: CDR1 SGHNT, CDR2 YENEEA. The DNA of the CDR3 is TGTGCCAGCAGCTTAGACGGCAGACCCCCGACCTACAATGAGCAGTTCTTC. This encodes CASSLDGRPPTYNEQFF.

The J gene is TRBJ2-7, the V gene TRBV28; 11 positions agree with TRBD1. The germline V gene has CDR1 MDHEN and CDR2 SYDVKM. V shed 6 bases, J shed 4 bases, and the junction held 8 bases outside the gene matches. The CDR3 runs to 15 residues. In nucleotides, the CDR3 is TGTGCCAGCAGCGGGAGGGACAGGGGGTTGTACGAGCAGTACTTC. Its protein is CASSGRDRGLYEQYF.

The rearrangement links TRBV28 to TRBJ1-6, with D unclear. CDR1 is MDHEN and CDR2 is SYDVKM in the germline V gene. The V and J ends lost 6 bases and 0 bases respectively, with 12 bases between them. CDR3 length: 16 residues. CDR3 residues: CASRLTRSSYNSPLHF. DNA for the CDR3: TGTGCCAGCAGACTAACTAGGAGCTCCTATAATTCACCCCTCCACTTT.

J is TRBJ2-2 and V is TRBV25-1; TRBD2 aligns across 7 bases. CDR3 length: 17 residues. Germline loops: CDR1 MGHDK, CDR2 SYGVNS. J lost 4 bases, V lost 9 bases, and 17 bases had no gene match. DNA for the CDR3: TGTGCCAGTAGACCCTTAGGCGAGCGGGGAGGCACCGGGGAGCTGTTTTTT. This encodes CASRPLGERGGTGELFF.

V usage is TRBV5-1 and J usage is TRBJ1-1; unclear D gene. Trimming pared 1 base from V and 2 bases from J, leaving 12 bases between. The CDR3 spans 15 residues. The germline V gene encodes CDR1 SGHRS and CDR2 YFSETQ. CDR3 DNA: TGCGCCAGCAGCTTGTCGGCCCAAACAAACACTGAAGCTTTCTTT. Its translation is CASSLSAQTNTEAFF.

CDR3 amino acids: CASSPGGVTQYF. The CDR3 nucleotides are TGTGCCAGCAGTCCAGGGGGGGTTACGCAGTATTTT. V and J are TRBV12-3 or TRBV12-4 and TRBJ2-3, with D possibly being TRBD1 or TRBD2 (7 bases each). The germline V and J ends were trimmed by 5 bases and 8 bases, with 11 bases remaining between them. This CDR3 comprises 12 residues.